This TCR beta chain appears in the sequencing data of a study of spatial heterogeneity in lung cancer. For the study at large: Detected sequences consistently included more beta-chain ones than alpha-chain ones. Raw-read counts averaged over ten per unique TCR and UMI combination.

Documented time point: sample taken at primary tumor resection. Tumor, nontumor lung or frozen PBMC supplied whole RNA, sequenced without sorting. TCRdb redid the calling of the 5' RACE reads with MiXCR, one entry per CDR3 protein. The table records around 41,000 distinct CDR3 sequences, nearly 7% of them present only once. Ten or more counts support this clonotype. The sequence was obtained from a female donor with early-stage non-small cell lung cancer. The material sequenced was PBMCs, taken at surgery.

CDR3 in amino acids: CSAKRTSGGASSNEQFF. The CDR3 DNA follows: TGCAGTGCTAAACGGACTAGCGGGGGGGCAAGTTCGAATGAGCAGTTCTTC. The V and J genes are TRBV20-1 and TRBJ2-1; 15 nucleotides align to TRBD2. With 4 bases clipped from V and 7 bases from J, the junction kept 11 bases outside the gene matches. The length of the CDR3 is 17 residues. The germline gives CDR1 DFQATT, CDR2 SNEGSKA (reference sequence).